One sample yielded the 5 T cell receptor beta chains listed below, sequenced in a study of T cell changes during pregnancy in multiple sclerosis. Using immunoSEQ multiplex PCR, the repertoire was profiled, and TCRdb retains in-frame clones only, with some absent. The table lists about 69,000 clones, about 85% of them singletons. Specimen: peripheral blood, collected before pregnancy. Source of these receptors: a female donor with multiple sclerosis, enrolled in a pregnancy study.

This chain connects TRBV5-6 to TRBJ2-2; 11 bases match TRBD2. This CDR3 has 16 amino acids. V trimming: 4 bases; J trimming: 7 bases; junction bases outside the gene matches: 9. CDR1 and CDR2 (germline): SGHDT, YYEEEE. The chain's CDR3 is CASSPATSGVGGELFF. DNA for the CDR3: TGTGCCAGCAGCCCAGCGACTAGCGGGGTTGGCGGGGAGCTGTTTTTT. The variable domain in full, completed from reference TRBV5-6 and TRBJ2-2, reads DAGVTQSPTHLIKTRGQQVTLRCSPKSGHDTVSWYQQALGQGPQFIFQYYEEEERQRGNFPDRFSGHQFPNYSSELNVNALLLGDSALYLCASSPATSGVGGELFFGEGSRLTVL.

This chain uses TRBV6-4 with TRBJ2-1; 8 nucleotides align to TRBD1. The CDR3 spans 18 residues. V lost 4 bases and J lost 2; bases outside the gene matches: 13. Germline V CDR1 and CDR2: MRHNA, SNTAGT. This chain's CDR3 is CASSVVDRVGRPYNEQFF. Here the CDR3 DNA reads TGTGCCAGCAGTGTGGTGGACAGGGTCGGCAGGCCCTACAATGAGCAGTTCTTC.

This chain connects TRBV30 to TRBJ1-1; 7 bases are shared with TRBD1. V dropped 5 bases and J dropped 13; count of bases not matched to a gene: 16. The CDR3 is made up of 13 amino acids. Germline lookup yields CDR1 GTSNPN and CDR2 SVGIG (reference sequence). The DNA for the CDR3 is TGTGCCTGGGAAAGAGGGACAGCCACCTTTGATTTCTTT. Amino acid sequence: CAWERGTATFDFF.

CDR3: CAWSVKTGGQYF. As DNA, the CDR3 is TGTGCCTGGAGTGTAAAGACAGGGGGACAGTACTTC. This chain joins TRBV30 and TRBJ2-7, with 9 bases fitting TRBD1. The CDR3 runs to 12 residues. With 0 bases clipped from V and 10 bases from J, the junction kept 4 bases outside the gene matches. The germline V gene encodes CDR1 GTSNPN and CDR2 SVGIG (reference sequence).

The rearrangement uses TRBV23-1 and TRBJ2-5; 8 bases align to TRBD1. TRBV23-1 is noted as an ORF with a role that remains uncertain. J was trimmed by 3 bases and V by 1 base; bases with no gene match: 4. The CDR3 contains 15 residues. In nucleotides, the CDR3 is TGCGCCAGCAGTCAATTTGGACAGGGCGAAGAGACCCAGTACTTC. Translating gives CASSQFGQGEETQYF.